Detailed here is one T cell receptor (beta chain). Sequenced by immunoSEQ multiplex PCR; TCRdb stores in-frame clones only, minus some. The sample includes fewer than 300,000 clones, approximately 93% of them seen just once. The sample belongs to a study of blood T cell repertoires in COVID-19. Unmatched junction bases numbered 4, after V lost 3 bases and J lost 2 bases. The CDR3 covers 14 residues. Looked up from germline, CDR1 is SEHNR and CDR2 is FQNEAQ (reference sequence). This sequence joins TRBV7-9 and TRBJ2-7; 7 bases line up with TRBD2. The receptor was derived from a woman aged 30 to 39 with COVID-19, enrolled during active disease. The sample taken for sequencing was peripheral blood. The CDR3 DNA reads as TGTGCCAGCAGCTTGGGCGGGACTACCTACGAGCAGTACTTC. Translation: CASSLGGTTYEQYF.